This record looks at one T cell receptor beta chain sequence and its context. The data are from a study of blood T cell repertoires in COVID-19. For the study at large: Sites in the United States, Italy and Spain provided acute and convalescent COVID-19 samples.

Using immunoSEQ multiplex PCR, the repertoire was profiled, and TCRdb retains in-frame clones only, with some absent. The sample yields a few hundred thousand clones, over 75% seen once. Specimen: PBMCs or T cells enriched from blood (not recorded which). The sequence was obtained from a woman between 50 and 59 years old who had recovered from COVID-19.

CDR3 sequence: CASSWDRGVNEQFF. The CDR3 coding sequence is TGTGCCAGCAGCTGGGACAGGGGTGTCAATGAGCAGTTCTTC. V and J are TRBV7-3 and TRBJ2-1; the match to TRBD1 covers 10 bases. V trimming: 4 bases; J trimming: 6 bases; junction bases outside the gene matches: 3. The CDR3 loop spans 14 amino acids. Germline CDR1 and CDR2: SGHTA and FQGTGA. Full variable domain (remainder filled in from reference TRBV7-3 and TRBJ2-1): GAGVSQTPSNKVTEKGKYVELRCDPISGHTALYWYRQSLGQGPEFLIYFQGTGAADDSGLPNDRFFAVRPEGSVSTLKIQRTERGDSAVYLCASSWDRGVNEQFFGPGTRLTVL.